This T cell receptor beta chain is drawn from a study of T cells after yellow fever vaccination. TCRdb redid the calling of the 5' RACE reads with MiXCR, one entry per CDR3 protein. The sample includes 100,000 to 150,000 distinct CDR3 sequences, approximately 8.4% seen only once; the top ten take under 40%. The study's findings and limits: Reappearance after the booster was seen for most primary-vaccination clones, at roughly 96% CD4 and 75% to 90% CD8. By day 5 rather than day 15, the secondary response had peaked, though it was weaker.

Per germline, CDR1 MDHEN and CDR2 SYDVKM. V dropped 6 bases and J dropped 8 bases, with 8 bases sitting between them. CDR3 length equals 11 residues. This clonotype was observed a few times. The antigen remains undetermined. This specimen was CD8+ T cells sorted from PBMCs, taken on the day of the yellow fever booster vaccination. The origin of this receptor is a man aged 18 to 30 who received the YFV17D yellow fever vaccine. The rearrangement joins TRBV28 to TRBJ2-1; D not resolved. The DNA of the CDR3 is TGTGCCAGCAGGAAGATCGATGAGCAGTTCTTC. Amino acids: CASRKIDEQFF.